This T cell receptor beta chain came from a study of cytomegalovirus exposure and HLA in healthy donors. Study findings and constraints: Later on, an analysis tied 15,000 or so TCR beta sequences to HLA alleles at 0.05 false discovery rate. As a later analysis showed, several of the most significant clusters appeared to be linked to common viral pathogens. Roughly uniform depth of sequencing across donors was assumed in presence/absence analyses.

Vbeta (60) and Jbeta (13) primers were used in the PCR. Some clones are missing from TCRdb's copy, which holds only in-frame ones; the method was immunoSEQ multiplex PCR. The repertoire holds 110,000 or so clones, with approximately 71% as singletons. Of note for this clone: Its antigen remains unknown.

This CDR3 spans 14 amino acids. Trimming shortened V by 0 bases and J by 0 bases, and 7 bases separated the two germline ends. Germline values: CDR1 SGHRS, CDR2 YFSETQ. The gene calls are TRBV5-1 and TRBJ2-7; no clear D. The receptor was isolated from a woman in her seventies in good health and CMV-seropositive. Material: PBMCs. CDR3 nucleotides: TGCGCCAGCAGCTTGGCAGGTAGCTCCTACGAGCAGTACTTC. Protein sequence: CASSLAGSSYEQYF.